These 29 T cell receptor beta chains share one sample of origin, sequenced in a study of Ad26.COV2.S vaccination and SARS-CoV-2 variants. Clones were read by immunoSEQ multiplex PCR, and TCRdb kept only the in-frame ones, dropping some. The sample holds approximately 340,000 clones, roughly 94% seen once. The specimen comprised peripheral blood, sampled after recovery from COVID-19. The receptors originated from a human donor who had recovered from COVID-19.

The chain uses TRBV11-2 and TRBJ1-5, with TRBD1 identical over 7 bases. Germline V gives CDR1 SGHAT, CDR2 FQNNGV. V lost 4 bases and J lost 4; bases outside the gene matches: 7. The CDR3 runs 15 residues. In DNA, the CDR3 is TGTGCCAGCAGCTATAGCCAGGGGGGAAATCAGCCCCAGCATTTT. This sequence encodes CASSYSQGGNQPQHF.

This rearrangement joins TRBV27 to TRBJ2-5, with D hard to call. The germline V gene encodes CDR1 MNHEY and CDR2 SMNVEV (reference sequence). V shed 3 bases and J shed 2 bases, with 13 bases lying between them. The CDR3 length is 15 residues. DNA of the CDR3: TGTGCCAGCAGTTTTGTCTGGTCCAGTCAAGAGACCCAGTACTTC. Its protein is CASSFVWSSQETQYF.

The gene calls are TRBV25-1 and TRBJ1-4; D remains unclear. Germline V gene data show CDR1 as MGHDK and CDR2 as SYGVNS. V was trimmed by 2 bases and J by 7 bases, leaving 11 bases between them. The CDR3 runs 14 residues. CDR3 DNA: TGTGCCAGCAGTGAACCCGGAAAGGGTGAAAAACTGTTTTTT. This gives the protein CASSEPGKGEKLFF.

This chain uses TRBV4-3 with TRBJ1-2; 9 nucleotides match TRBD1. In germline, CDR1 is LGHNA, CDR2 YSLEER. V was clipped by 4 bases and J by 4 bases; unmatched bases: 10. This CDR3 comprises 16 residues. The CDR3 loop is CASSRAGTGFFYGYTF. CDR3 nucleotides: TGCGCCAGCAGCCGGGCCGGGACAGGGTTCTTCTATGGCTACACCTTC.

The chain couples TRBV27 to TRBJ1-6, with D unclear. The CDR3 contains 15 residues. The V gene lost 1 base and the J gene lost 6 bases, with 10 bases spanning the gap. The germline CDR1 and CDR2 sequences are MNHEY and SMNVEV (reference sequence). The CDR3 spells CASSLLGVPNSPLHF. Written as DNA, the CDR3 is TGTGCCAGCAGTTTATTGGGAGTCCCTAATTCACCCCTCCACTTT.

The chain carries TRBV7-9 and TRBJ1-2, with 7 bases fitting TRBD1. The CDR3 totals 12 residues. V was pared by 4 bases and J by 6 bases, with 2 bases of the junction left unmatched. CDR1 SEHNR and CDR2 FQNEAQ come from the germline V gene (reference sequence). In DNA form, the CDR3 reads TGTGCCAGCAGCTATCAGGGGGATGGCTACACCTTC. Protein product: CASSYQGDGYTF.

The chain links TRBV9 to TRBJ2-7; D is unresolved. Germline V gives CDR1 SGDLS, CDR2 YYNGEE. The CDR3 length is 16 residues. V was pared by 0 bases and J by 3 bases, with 16 bases between. The CDR3 sequence: CASSVDSRQTYYEQYF. In nucleotides, the CDR3 is TGTGCCAGCAGCGTAGACAGTCGGCAGACTTACTACGAGCAGTACTTC.

This clone was seen just once. This chain joins TRBV11-2 and TRBJ1-2, with TRBD1 identical over 8 bases. V gave up 2 bases and J gave up 5 bases; unmatched junction bases: 4. Germline CDR1 is SGHAT and CDR2 is FQNNGV. The CDR3 is made up of 14 amino acids. CDR3 residues: CASSLSDRAYGYTF. In DNA form, the CDR3 reads TGTGCCAGCAGCTTATCGGACAGGGCGTATGGCTACACCTTC.

The chain employs TRBV7-6 and TRBJ2-2; 12 nucleotides match TRBD2. CDR1 is SGHVS and CDR2 is FNYEAQ in the germline V gene. This CDR3 is built from 17 residues. V gave up 5 bases and J gave up 1 base; unmatched junction bases: 5. CDR3: CASSPKLAGGNTGELFF. The CDR3 region has the DNA TGTGCCAGCAGCCCTAAACTAGCGGGGGGGAACACCGGGGAGCTGTTTTTT.

CDR3 nucleotide sequence: TGTGCCAGCAGCAGAAATACGGGACAGGGGGCGCGCGGCTACACCTTC. Its protein product is CASSRNTGQGARGYTF. The J gene is TRBJ1-2, the V gene TRBV9; 12 nucleotides align to TRBD1. The V gene end was trimmed by 4 bases and the J gene end by 8 bases; junction bases not matched to a gene: 12. CDR3 length: 16 amino acids. CDR1 and CDR2 (germline): SGDLS, YYNGEE.

The chain uses TRBV7-9 and TRBJ2-6, with 10 bases aligning to TRBD2. The CDR3 totals 15 residues. CDR1 SEHNR and CDR2 FQNEAQ come from the germline V gene (reference sequence). The CDR3 here is CAAGGLSSGANVLTF. The CDR3 bases are TGTGCAGCGGGGGGGCTTAGCTCTGGGGCCAACGTCCTGACTTTC.

This chain joins TRBV4-1 and TRBJ1-5; weak D call: TRBD1 (6 bases). The CDR3 covers 16 residues. Trimming removed 3 bases at V and 3 bases at J, with 15 bases between. CDR1 MGHRA and CDR2 YSYEKL come from the germline V gene. CDR3 amino acids: CASSHWGAGVNQPQHF. CDR3 nucleotide sequence: TGCGCCAGCAGCCACTGGGGGGCAGGGGTCAATCAGCCCCAGCATTTT.

The chain has TRBV5-5 and TRBJ1-5; maybe TRBD1 (5 bases). Germline V lookup: CDR1 SGHKS, CDR2 YYEKEE (reference sequence). The germline V and J ends were trimmed by 2 bases and 4 bases, with 13 bases remaining between them. The length of the CDR3 is 15 residues. The CDR3 DNA is TGTGCCAGCAGCTTAGGGGACCTCCTTAATCAGCCCCAGCATTTT. Encoded protein: CASSLGDLLNQPQHF.

The gene calls are TRBV5-5 and TRBJ1-1, with TRBD1 as a possible D gene (6 bases). The CDR3 covers 14 residues. V dropped 4 bases and J dropped 1 base, with 11 bases sitting between them. From germline, CDR1 is SGHKS and CDR2 YYEKEE (reference sequence). The CDR3 DNA sequence: TGTGCCAGCAGCCCTAGGGGGGGGAACACTGAAGCTTTCTTT. Translation: CASSPRGGNTEAFF.

This rearrangement joins TRBV19 to TRBJ1-4; D perhaps matches TRBD1 (6 bases). The CDR3 runs 16 residues. CDR1 LNHDA and CDR2 SQIVND come from the germline V gene (reference sequence). The V and J ends lost 7 bases and 0 bases respectively, with 15 bases between them. Written as DNA, the CDR3 is TGTGCCAGTATGATCAGAGGGGGTTCAACTAATGAAAAACTGTTTTTT. This sequence encodes CASMIRGGSTNEKLFF.

The genes are TRBV18 and TRBJ2-1; the match to TRBD1 covers 9 bases. The junction had 5 bases not matched to a gene; V was cut back by 0 bases and J by 5 bases. From germline, CDR1 is KGHSH and CDR2 LQKENI. CDR3 length equals 16 residues. The CDR3 DNA reads as TGTGCCAGCTCACCACCCGGACAGGGGTTACACAATGAGCAGTTCTTC. Residues: CASSPPGQGLHNEQFF.

This chain links TRBV29-1 with TRBJ2-5; D tentatively reads TRBD1 or TRBD2 (5 bases each). CDR3 length equals 13 residues. Trimming removed 6 bases at V and 3 bases at J, with 14 bases between. Germline CDR1 is SQVTM and CDR2 is ANQGSEA. The CDR3 DNA follows: TGCAGCGTGGGGGTCCGGCCAGAAGAGACCCAGTACTTC. It is translated as CSVGVRPEETQYF.

V is TRBV29-1 and J is TRBJ1-1; D not resolved. Trimming took 1 base from V and 1 from J, leaving 4 bases between them. CDR1 is SQVTM, CDR2 ANQGSEA, per germline. This CDR3 is built from 12 residues. The CDR3 is CSVEVGNTEAFF. CDR3 in DNA: TGCAGCGTTGAAGTTGGGAACACTGAAGCTTTCTTT.

Remarks on this clone: Other DNA sequences of this sample code for an identical CDR3. J is TRBJ1-2 and V is TRBV4-3; D is unclear. V lost 1 base, J lost 0 bases, and 6 bases lay in between. The CDR3 has 14 amino acids. The germline V gene encodes CDR1 LGHNA and CDR2 YSLEER. CDR3 nucleotides: TGCGCCAGCAGCCAAGGGACGGCTAACTATGGCTACACCTTC. Translated, it gives CASSQGTANYGYTF.

The V and J genes are TRBV27 and TRBJ1-2; TRBD1 agrees at 7 bases. The V gene's germline CDR1 is MNHEY and CDR2 SMNVEV (reference sequence). J was trimmed by 0 bases and V by 3 bases; bases with no gene match: 7. The CDR3 has 16 amino acids. CDR3 bases: TGTGCCAGCAGTTTCCTAAGGACAGGCTCTAACTATGGCTACACCTTC. It codes for CASSFLRTGSNYGYTF.

The chain is built from TRBV10-2 and TRBJ1-2; 7 bases are a match to TRBD1. After removal of 5 bases from V and 14 bases from J, the junction contained 14 bases not matched to a gene. This CDR3 spans 13 amino acids. Germline assignment: CDR1 WSHSY and CDR2 SAAADI. The CDR3 loop reads CASSQTGPSSRTF. CDR3 nucleotide sequence: TGCGCCAGCAGTCAGACAGGGCCCAGTTCAAGGACCTTC.

As to this clone: The sample carries other DNA sequences with the same CDR3. The CDR3 spells CATSRDGPYEQYF. CDR3 nucleotides: TGTGCCACCAGCAGAGATGGTCCTTACGAGCAGTACTTC. This rearrangement joins TRBV15 to TRBJ2-7; no firm D call. Trimming left V 0 bases short and J 4 bases short, with 7 bases between. The CDR3 covers 13 residues. Germline V gene data show CDR1 as LNHNV and CDR2 as YYDKDF (reference sequence).

V usage is TRBV7-9 and J usage is TRBJ2-3; no clear D. Looked up from germline, CDR1 is SEHNR and CDR2 is FQNEAQ (reference sequence). V shed 3 bases and J shed 6 bases, with 4 bases lying between them. This CDR3 contains 11 residues. In nucleotides, the CDR3 is TGTGCCAGCAGCTTCTCGGATACGCAGTATTTT. Translation gives CASSFSDTQYF.

The rearrangement uses TRBV7-9 and TRBJ2-1; 7 bases are a match to TRBD1. The germline CDR1 and CDR2 sequences are SEHNR and FQNEAQ (reference sequence). Trimming took 6 bases from V and 10 from J; bases not matched to a gene: 12. The CDR3 is made up of 14 amino acids. The CDR3 DNA reads TGTGCCAGCAGTACAGGGGCAGGTGGTGACGAGCAGTTCTTC. Protein sequence: CASSTGAGGDEQFF.

The V and J genes are TRBV2 and TRBJ1-5, with 9 bases fitting TRBD1. The junction had 5 bases not matched to a gene; V was cut back by 7 bases and J by 4 bases. The CDR3 extends over 14 amino acids. Germline V gene data show CDR1 as SNHLY and CDR2 as FYNNEI. As DNA, the CDR3 is TGTGCCAGCACACAAGACAGGGGGAATCAGCCCCAGCATTTT. Its protein product is CASTQDRGNQPQHF.

This rearrangement joins TRBV11-2 to TRBJ1-2, with D tentatively TRBD1 (6 bases). The CDR3 has 16 amino acids. The germline V gene has CDR1 SGHAT and CDR2 FQNNGV. Between the trimmed V and J ends, which lost 5 bases and 8 bases, there was a span of 24 bases. The CDR3 region is CASSPKLGQIPGGYTF. The CDR3 coding sequence is TGTGCCAGCAGCCCCAAGTTAGGACAGATCCCGGGCGGCTACACCTTC.

V usage is TRBV5-5 and J usage is TRBJ1-5; no clear D. CDR3 length: 14 residues. Germline CDR1 and CDR2: SGHKS and YYEKEE (reference sequence). V was clipped by 4 bases and J by 4 bases, with 12 bases between them. The CDR3 sequence: CASSPGGGNQPQHF. The CDR3 region has the DNA TGTGCCAGCAGCCCGGGTGGCGGTAATCAGCCCCAGCATTTT.

The chain has TRBV19 and TRBJ2-2; D uncertain. Trimming left V 8 bases short and J 0 bases short, with 13 bases between. The CDR3 totals 15 residues. Germline V gene data show CDR1 as LNHDA and CDR2 as SQIVND (reference sequence). CDR3: CASSFPTANTGELFF. The CDR3 nucleotides read TGTGCCAGTTCGTTTCCCACCGCGAACACCGGGGAGCTGTTTTTT.

V gene TRBV6-5 combines with J gene TRBJ2-7, with a possible D match to TRBD2 (7 bases). The germline CDR1 and CDR2 sequences are MNHEY and SVGAGI. CDR3 length: 14 amino acids. The V end was cut by 10 bases, the J end by 7 bases, with 23 bases between. The CDR3 DNA reads as TGTGCCACCCTGGGGAGTGGGGGGGCCGGTGAGCAGTACTTC. This codes for CATLGSGGAGEQYF.